The 19 T cell receptor beta chains in this list originate from one sample, sequenced in a study of STAT3 mutations in large granular lymphocyte leukemia. The assay was immunoSEQ multiplex PCR, and TCRdb's table has in-frame clones only and misses some. The data contain some 25,000 clones, about 94% of them seen just once; the ten biggest clones take up more than 6%. Study-wide findings and caveats: At least one immunodominant TCR beta clonotype appeared in every T-cell large granular lymphocyte leukemia patient.

What these receptors recognize is not known. The sample comprised peripheral blood mononuclear cells. The receptor source for this set is a middle-aged man with T-cell large granular lymphocyte leukemia. Some clones in this sample may be carry-over from other donors' samples.

The genes are TRBV30 and TRBJ2-1; TRBD1 or TRBD2 may be the D gene (6 bases each). CDR3 size: 13 residues. Germline assignment: CDR1 GTSNPN and CDR2 SVGIG (reference sequence). V gave up 2 bases and J gave up 4 bases, with 9 bases separating them. CDR3 sequence: CAWSRGEYNEQFF. The CDR3 coding sequence is TGTGCCTGGAGTAGGGGGGAGTACAATGAGCAGTTCTTC.

The chain links TRBV11-1 to TRBJ2-3; D uncertain. Germline V gene sequence: CDR1 SGHAT, CDR2 FQDESV (reference sequence). Trimming removed 2 bases from V and 2 bases from J, with 5 bases in between. CDR3 length: 13 amino acids. The CDR3 bases are TGTGCCAGCAGCTTATGGGACACAGATACGCAGTATTTT. This encodes CASSLWDTDTQYF.

This clone was seen once. The chain employs TRBV9 and TRBJ1-3, with TRBD1 as a possible D gene (6 bases). CDR1 and CDR2 from the germline V gene are SGDLS and YYNGEE. This CDR3 is built from 15 residues. Trimming cost V 1 base and J 4 bases, with 12 bases left between them. The CDR3 loop is CASSVTAGDGNTIYF. In nucleotides, the CDR3 is TGTGCCAGCAGCGTAACGGCAGGGGACGGAAACACCATATATTTT.

CDR3: CAWSVLARINTEAFF. In DNA form, the CDR3 reads TGTGCCTGGAGTGTACTAGCCAGAATAAACACTGAAGCTTTCTTT. The chain has TRBV30 and TRBJ1-1, with unresolved D. The CDR3 totals 15 residues. Germline V gene lookup returns CDR1 GTSNPN and CDR2 SVGIG (reference sequence). Trimming pared 0 bases from V and 2 bases from J, leaving 13 bases between.

The V call is TRBV7-9, the J call TRBJ2-7, with 8 positions matching TRBD2. V lost 5 bases to trimming and J lost 6 bases; unmatched junction nucleotides: 12. The CDR3 runs 15 residues. The V gene's germline CDR1 is SEHNR and CDR2 FQNEAQ (reference sequence). CDR3 sequence: CASSPSGGGIGEQYF. CDR3 nucleotides: TGTGCCAGCAGCCCCTCGGGAGGGGGTATTGGCGAGCAGTACTTC.

The chain recombines TRBV4-3 with TRBJ1-2, with a weak D call TRBD1 (6 bases). CDR3 size: 16 residues. Trimming stripped 3 bases from V and 8 bases from J, with 22 bases between. Germline CDR1 and CDR2: LGHNA and YSLEER. DNA for the CDR3: TGCGCCAGCAGCCACGATCTCTCCCAGGGGATTATGGGCTACACCTTC. This codes for CASSHDLSQGIMGYTF.

This clone was observed a handful of times. The chain employs TRBV6-6 and TRBJ1-5; TRBD1 is a possible D gene (5 bases). The CDR3 has 14 residues. Trimming removed 8 bases at V and 3 bases at J, with 14 bases between. Germline CDR1 is MNHNY and CDR2 is SVGAGI (reference sequence). CDR3 DNA: TGTGCCAGCCTACCGGACACAGCCAATCAGCCCCAGCATTTT. This codes for CASLPDTANQPQHF.

This clone showed up just once. The chain links TRBV6-5 to TRBJ1-2; 7 nucleotides match TRBD1. The V gene end was trimmed by 7 bases and the J gene end by 2 bases; junction bases not matched to a gene: 1. CDR1 is MNHEY and CDR2 is SVGAGI in the germline V gene. CDR3 length equals 12 residues. The CDR3 nucleotides read TGTGCCAGCAAGACAGGGAACTATGGCTACACCTTC. This translates into CASKTGNYGYTF.

The chain links TRBV27 to TRBJ2-7, with 7 nucleotides matching TRBD1. Germline V gene sequence: CDR1 MNHEY, CDR2 SMNVEV (reference sequence). The V and J ends lost 3 bases and 2 bases, in that order; junction bases with no gene match: 7. The CDR3 runs 15 residues. Written as DNA, the CDR3 is TGTGCCAGCAGTTTGACAGGGAATAACGCCTACGAGCAGTACTTC. This gives the protein CASSLTGNNAYEQYF.

The V and J genes are TRBV6-1 and TRBJ1-2; D not resolved. Germline CDR1 is MNHNS and CDR2 is SASEGT. The CDR3 consists of 13 residues. The V and J ends lost 4 bases and 8 bases respectively, with 14 bases between them. In nucleotides, the CDR3 is TGTGCCAGCAGTGCCCTCTCAGGAGCCGGCTACACCTTC. This gives the protein CASSALSGAGYTF.

The genes are TRBV29-1 and TRBJ2-7; no clear D. Germline lookup yields CDR1 SQVTM and CDR2 ANQGSEA. With 6 bases removed from V and 3 bases from J, the gap between germline ends came to 15 bases. This CDR3 region has 13 residues. The CDR3 sequence: CSVSDGWGYEQYF. The CDR3, as DNA: TGCAGCGTCTCCGATGGCTGGGGCTACGAGCAGTACTTC.

The chain couples TRBV7-2 to TRBJ1-1; D gene ambiguous. This CDR3 has 12 amino acids. With 6 bases removed from V and 4 bases from J, the gap between germline ends came to 9 bases. Germline V gene lookup returns CDR1 SGHTA and CDR2 FQGNSA. The CDR3 DNA reads as TGTGCCAGCAGGTCGGGTTTCACTGAAGCTTTCTTT. It codes for CASRSGFTEAFF.

The gene calls are TRBV7-9 and TRBJ1-1, with 7 bases identical to TRBD1. The CDR3 extends over 12 amino acids. The V segment lost 6 bases and the J segment 8 bases; nucleotides outside the gene matches: 6. Per germline, CDR1 SEHNR and CDR2 FQNEAQ (reference sequence). CDR3 DNA: TGTGCCAGCAGATCCGGGACAGCCGAAGCTTTCTTT. This gives the protein CASRSGTAEAFF.

J is TRBJ2-1 and V is TRBV6-6; TRBD2 aligns across 13 bases. V shed 2 bases, J shed 11 bases, and the junction held 6 bases outside the gene matches. Germline V CDR1 and CDR2: MNHNY, SVGAGI (reference sequence). CDR3 length equals 15 residues. CDR3: CASSYPGTSGNQQFF. The CDR3 DNA sequence: TGTGCCAGCAGTTACCCCGGGACTAGCGGGAACCAGCAGTTCTTC.

Concerning this clone itself: Other DNA variants within this sample encode the same CDR3. The chain links TRBV7-9 to TRBJ2-3; no definite D call. Germline CDR1 SEHNR, CDR2 FQNEAQ (reference sequence). Trimming removed 1 base at V and 3 bases at J, with 2 bases between. This CDR3 is built from 12 residues. The CDR3: CASSLETDTQYF. For the CDR3, the DNA is TGTGCCAGCAGCTTAGAGACAGATACGCAGTATTTT.

V and J are TRBV27 and TRBJ2-3; 8 bases fit TRBD1. Germline V gene sequence: CDR1 MNHEY, CDR2 SMNVEV (reference sequence). Trimming removed 5 bases from V and 1 base from J; junction bases left unmatched: 8. CDR3 length: 16 amino acids. CDR3 residues: CASSPGWGQGTDTQYF. The CDR3 DNA sequence: TGTGCCAGCAGTCCAGGGTGGGGACAGGGCACAGATACGCAGTATTTT.

The V and J genes are TRBV18 and TRBJ2-3; TRBD2 is a possible D gene (6 bases). The ends were cut back, 3 bases at V and 1 base at J, with 14 bases in the middle. Germline V gene sequence: CDR1 KGHSH, CDR2 LQKENI. This CDR3 region has 16 residues. The CDR3 is CASSPSPWGGTDTQYF. The CDR3 nucleotides are TGTGCCAGCTCACCCTCCCCTTGGGGGGGCACAGATACGCAGTATTTT.

The chain couples TRBV7-9 to TRBJ2-3; D assignment may be TRBD1 or TRBD2 (5 bases each). This CDR3 is 13 amino acids long. Deletions cut 5 bases from V and 8 bases from J, with 14 bases between. Germline V gives CDR1 SEHNR, CDR2 FQNEAQ (reference sequence). The CDR3 loop is CASSLEGLGTQYF. The CDR3 region has the DNA TGTGCCAGCAGCCTTGAGGGGCTAGGTACGCAGTATTTT.

The chain uses TRBV18 and TRBJ2-7, with D possibly TRBD1 on 5 matching bases. Germline V CDR1 and CDR2: KGHSH, LQKENI. Deletions cut 6 bases from V and 5 bases from J, with 14 bases between. The CDR3 covers 13 residues. CDR3 loop: CASSQTVRDEQYF. Written as DNA, the CDR3 is TGTGCCAGCTCCCAGACGGTCAGGGACGAGCAGTACTTC.